This is a list of T cell receptor beta chains from one sample in a study of CD8 T cells in ankylosing spondylitis. Via MiXCR, TCRdb re-called the 5' RACE reads, giving one row per CDR3 protein. There are 150,000 to 250,000 distinct CDR3 sequences in the sample; about 13% occur only once, and 16% lies in the top ten. Sequencing was carried out using blood, either unsorted or a sorted T cell fraction (not recorded which). The receptors were gathered from a male donor with ankylosing spondylitis or in good health (not recorded which). CDR3s include the opening cysteine and the closing phenylalanine or tryptophan. Fields, in order: clone size, J gene, CDR3 length, V gene, D gene, CDR3 DNA, CDR3 protein. The D gene is left open where the match is weak. For some rows the clone size is stated as once, few or many, or as a class when expanded; others skip it.

>NA|TRBJ2-1|15|TRBV21-1|NA
TGTGCCAGCAGCAAAAAGGGTGGGGCTTACAATGAGCAGTTCTTC
CASSKKGGAYNEQFF
>NA|TRBJ2-1|16|TRBV5-4|NA
TGTGCCAGCAGCTCGGTCACCGGGCCACGTTACAATGAGCAGTTCTTC
CASSSVTGPRYNEQFF
>NA|TRBJ2-3|15|TRBV5-1|NA
TGCGCCAGCAGCTTCGCGGCTAGGGGGGAAGATACGCAGTATTTT
CASSFAARGEDTQYF
>few|TRBJ2-3|16|TRBV3-1|NA
TGTGCCAGCAGCCAGAGGATATTAACTAGCACAGATACGCAGTATTTT
CASSQRILTSTDTQYF
>few|TRBJ1-3|17|TRBV20-1|NA
TGCAGTGCTAGAGACATTGGACAGACGAGCTCTGGAAACACCATATATTTT
CSARDIGQTSSGNTIYF
>NA|TRBJ2-1|14|TRBV7-9|NA
TGTGCCAGCAGCCCCCGGGACTCGTACAATGAGCAGTTCTTC
CASSPRDSYNEQFF
>NA|TRBJ2-5|15|TRBV5-6|NA
TGTGCCAGCAGCAGTCCGGGGCCTTTAAGAGAGACCCAGTACTTC
CASSSPGPLRETQYF
>NA|TRBJ2-1|15|TRBV27|TRBD2
TGTGCCAGCGTCCCGGGGGGAGGGCCTATCGATGAGCAGTTCTTC
CASVPGGGPIDEQFF
>few|TRBJ2-5|20|TRBV10-3|TRBD1
TGTGCCATCAGTGAGTCAGAACAGGGGGCCGCGGGGGAGGTACAAGAGACCCAGTACTTC
CAISESEQGAAGEVQETQYF
>NA|TRBJ2-1|14|TRBV12-3/TRBV12-4|TRBD2
TGTGCCAGCAGGGGGGGACTAGCGCCTAATGAGCAGTTCTTC
CASRGGLAPNEQFF
>NA|TRBJ2-7|16|TRBV18|TRBD1
TGTGCCAGCTCACCAAAGGACAGGGCGCGACCCTACGAGCAGTACTTC
CASSPKDRARPYEQYF
>few|TRBJ2-7|12|TRBV15|NA
TGTGCCACCAGCAGAGAGGGGGGTCTGTTGTACTTC
CATSREGGLLYF
>few|TRBJ2-3|14|TRBV7-8|TRBD2
TGTGCCTCTCTCAGGACTAGGGGCACAGATACGCAGTATTTT
CASLRTRGTDTQYF
>NA|TRBJ2-1|13|TRBV20-1|NA
TGCAGTGCTGATCTTAGGGTGGCGAATGAGCAGTTCTTC
CSADLRVANEQFF
>NA|TRBJ2-7|13|TRBV12-3/TRBV12-4|NA
TGTGCCAGCAGTTTTTATCAGGGCAACGAGCAGTACTTC
CASSFYQGNEQYF